This TCR beta chain was observed in a study of beta chain features in type 1 diabetes. Study in general: Summed over all samples, the examined sorted cells came to roughly 110 million.

What was sequenced were expressed TCRB transcripts, since all of the isolated RNA had been reverse transcribed. Data came from immunoSEQ multiplex PCR; TCRdb stores just in-frame clones and leaves some out. The sample records 350,000 to 450,000 clones, roughly 13% being singletons. The study, taken as a whole, reports: All four CD4+ subsets from Type 1 diabetes patients carried moderately but significantly shorter TCRB CDR3s.

For this clone: Antigen: not known.

The receptor's source is a woman aged 18-30 years with type 1 diabetes. Sequenced input: naive CD4+ T cells from blood.

Here the CDR3 DNA reads TGCGCCAGCAGCTGGGGGACTACCTTCACAGATACGCAGTATTTT. It specifies CASSWGTTFTDTQYF. The chain is built from TRBV5-1 and TRBJ2-3; 7 bases are shared with TRBD2. The CDR3 runs to 15 residues. From germline, CDR1 is SGHRS and CDR2 YFSETQ. The V and J ends lost 3 bases and 2 bases, in that order; junction bases with no gene match: 6.